These 28 T cell receptor beta chains were all obtained from the same sample, sequenced in a study of CXCR3-negative and CXCR3-positive naive CD8 T cells. TRB cDNA libraries were made by UMI-labeled 5' RACE. With the 5' RACE reads reprocessed, TCRdb shows one record per CDR3 protein and no DNA. This specimen shows 150,000 or so distinct CDR3 sequences; the ten leading clones hold 0.45% to 0.6%. Sequenced sample: naive CXCR3- CD8+ T cells from blood. Subset: CD45RO-CCR7+CD27+CD95- naive CD8+ T cells lacking CXCR3 (TNR3-). These receptors were collected from a human donor in good health. Some clones in this sample may be carry-over from other donors' samples.

V gene TRBV5-6 combines with J gene TRBJ2-1; TCRdb's assignment of TRBD2 cannot be checked, as there is no DNA. The CDR3 is made up of 16 amino acids. Germline V gene data show CDR1 as SGHDT and CDR2 as YYEEEE. The CDR3 region is CASSLKREGAYNEQFF.

This rearrangement joins TRBV4-1 to TRBJ2-7. The CDR3 runs to 15 residues. The V gene's germline CDR1 is MGHRA and CDR2 YSYEKL. CDR3 residues: CASSQNPGSLYEQYF.

The chain recombines TRBV28 with TRBJ2-1; TCRdb selects TRBD1, and the lack of DNA leaves this call unchecked. CDR3 length: 14 residues. Germline V lookup: CDR1 MDHEN, CDR2 SYDVKM. The CDR3 sequence is CASSLWKSGDEQFF.

This chain links TRBV21-1 with TRBJ1-2; TCRdb's D call, TRBD1, is unchecked because there is no DNA. TRBV21-1 counts as a pseudogene. There are 14 residues in the CDR3. This CDR3 is CASSKPPGSYGYTF.

This sequence joins TRBV7-6 and TRBJ2-1. There are 15 residues in the CDR3. Germline loops: CDR1 SGHVS, CDR2 FNYEAQ. CDR3 in amino acids: CASSLVTAKYNEQFF.

The genes are TRBV29-1 and TRBJ2-7; checking the TCRdb D call of TRBD2 is not possible without DNA. The CDR3 runs to 13 residues. Germline V gene data show CDR1 as SQVTM and CDR2 as ANQGSEA. The chain's CDR3 is CSAKTSSNYEQYF.

The rearrangement links TRBV28 to TRBJ1-5; the D gene TCRdb calls, TRBD1, cannot be checked with no DNA. The CDR3 is made up of 12 amino acids. Germline CDR1 reads MDHEN; CDR2 reads SYDVKM. This CDR3 reads CASSSPHQPQHF.

The chain carries TRBV29-1 and TRBJ2-3; the D call of TRBD1 rests on TCRdb alone, since no DNA is present to check it. Germline CDR1 reads SQVTM; CDR2 reads ANQGSEA. The CDR3 sequence is 12 residues long. The chain's CDR3 is CSVDRGRDTQYF.

J is TRBJ2-5 and V is TRBV7-6. The CDR3 sequence is 15 residues long. Germline V CDR1 and CDR2: SGHVS, FNYEAQ. The CDR3 loop is CASSLEGGVRETQYF.

The chain has TRBV28 and TRBJ1-2. Germline V gene data show CDR1 as MDHEN and CDR2 as SYDVKM. This CDR3 comprises 11 residues. The CDR3 here is CASSFGERYTF.

The chain recombines TRBV11-2 with TRBJ2-7; TCRdb reports TRBD1, a call that lacks DNA to check it against. CDR1 SGHAT and CDR2 FQNNGV come from the germline V gene. The CDR3 sequence is 14 residues long. CDR3: CASSPGLEADEQYF.

This sequence joins TRBV20-1 and TRBJ2-7; there is no DNA to check the TCRdb D call of TRBD2. Germline V gene data show CDR1 as DFQATT and CDR2 as SNEGSKA (reference sequence). The CDR3 spans 22 residues. The CDR3 is CRGYPKRGLDSELYADSYEQYF.

The V gene is TRBV5-1, the J gene TRBJ2-3; lacking DNA, the TRBD1 call made by TCRdb goes unchecked. The CDR3 consists of 15 residues. Germline CDR1 reads SGHRS; CDR2 reads YFSETQ. This chain's CDR3 is CASSTGTLSTDTQYF.

This chain links TRBV11-2 with TRBJ2-7; as DNA is missing, the TRBD2 call by TCRdb cannot be tested. The CDR3 loop spans 15 amino acids. The germline V gene encodes CDR1 SGHAT and CDR2 FQNNGV. The chain's CDR3 is CASSGSGWATYEQYF.

The chain has TRBV4-1 and TRBJ2-1; TCRdb names TRBD2, which stays unverified in the absence of DNA. The CDR3 spans 19 residues. Germline CDR1 MGHRA, CDR2 YSYEKL. This CDR3 reads CASSQDRSWTSGSSDEQFF.

This rearrangement joins TRBV19 to TRBJ1-1; with no DNA, the TCRdb D assignment of TRBD1 cannot be verified. From germline, CDR1 is LNHDA and CDR2 SQIVND (reference sequence). This CDR3 contains 12 residues. This chain's CDR3 is CASIAPNTEAFF.

This chain connects TRBV9 to TRBJ2-1; checking the TCRdb D call of TRBD2 is not possible without DNA. Germline CDR1 is SGDLS and CDR2 is YYNGEE. The CDR3 contains 19 residues. The chain's CDR3 is CASSVGGGTSANSYNEQFF. Based on the CDR3 plus reference TRBV9 and TRBJ2-1, the full variable domain is DSGVTQTPKHLITATGQRVTLRCSPRSGDLSVYWYQQSLDQGLQFLIQYYNGEERAKGNILERFSAQQFPDLHSELNLSSLELGDSALYFCASSVGGGTSANSYNEQFFGPGTRLTVL.

The chain has TRBV5-1 and TRBJ2-3; TCRdb designates TRBD1, a call that cannot be tested without DNA. Germline V gene data show CDR1 as SGHRS and CDR2 as YFSETQ. This CDR3 spans 16 amino acids. Here the CDR3 reads CASSLPAGAPTDTQYF.

This chain uses TRBV27 with TRBJ2-7; TCRdb calls TRBD2, which cannot be checked without DNA. CDR1 and CDR2 from the germline V gene are MNHEY and SMNVEV (reference sequence). This CDR3 is built from 16 residues. This chain's CDR3 is CASSSPIASGLYEQYF.

The chain carries TRBV27 and TRBJ1-1. The CDR3 totals 13 residues. Germline CDR1 reads MNHEY; CDR2 reads SMNVEV (reference sequence). The CDR3 is CASTLGMNTEAFF.

The chain combines TRBV12-3 or TRBV12-4 with TRBJ2-3; TCRdb proposes TRBD1, but this gene call is untestable without DNA. The CDR3 covers 16 residues. The CDR3 spells CASSLRVAPSTDTQYF.

The rearrangement uses TRBV7-9 and TRBJ2-3; TCRdb's D call, TRBD1, is unchecked because there is no DNA. The CDR3 is 13 amino acids. Looked up from germline, CDR1 is SEHNR and CDR2 is FQNEAQ (reference sequence). CDR3 loop: CASEDSNTDTQYF.

The J gene is TRBJ2-5, the V gene TRBV28. The CDR3 is 13 residues long. Germline CDR1 and CDR2: MDHEN and SYDVKM. The CDR3 region is CASSSQILETQYF. Based on the CDR3 plus reference TRBV28 and TRBJ2-5, the full variable domain is DVKVTQSSRYLVKRTGEKVFLECVQDMDHENMFWYRQDPGLGLRLIYFSYDVKMKEKGDIPEGYSVSREKKERFSLILESASTNQTSMYLCASSSQILETQYFGPGTRLLVL.

The rearrangement joins TRBV29-1 to TRBJ2-5. This CDR3 spans 11 amino acids. Per germline, CDR1 SQVTM and CDR2 ANQGSEA. CDR3 sequence: CSVLKRETQYF.

CDR3 region: CATSATTGGRQPQHF. This chain joins TRBV15 and TRBJ1-5; TCRdb proposes TRBD1, but this gene call is untestable without DNA. CDR1 is LNHNV and CDR2 is YYDKDF in the germline V gene (reference sequence). The CDR3 runs to 15 residues.

The rearrangement joins TRBV5-1 to TRBJ1-1; TCRdb's D gene call, TRBD1, goes unchecked for lack of DNA. The CDR3 totals 15 residues. Germline CDR1 and CDR2: SGHRS and YFSETQ. Here the CDR3 reads CASSLAAGANTEAFF.

The chain joins TRBV12-3 or TRBV12-4 to TRBJ2-7; checking the TCRdb D call of TRBD2 is not possible without DNA. The CDR3 has 18 amino acids. The CDR3 loop is CASRSGLAGGPIFHEQYF.

The V call is TRBV2, the J call TRBJ2-1; TCRdb outputs TRBD2, but without DNA this stays unchecked. In germline, CDR1 is SNHLY, CDR2 FYNNEI. CDR3 size: 13 residues. CDR3 region: CAILSGFYNEQFF.